This TCR beta chain appears in the sequencing data of a study of T cells in Graves' hyperthyroidism and ophthalmopathy. Trimming cost V 6 bases and J 3 bases, with 6 bases left between them. The CDR3 totals 12 residues. TCR beta CDR3 regions were amplified from RNA. Primed by the HTBI set, a first-round RT-PCR was run on the TCR CDR3. TCRdb fed the multiplex PCR reads into MiXCR, producing one record per CDR3 protein. The repertoire includes some 690,000 distinct CDR3 sequences, 15% to 20% of them detected once, and around 15% sits in the top ten. Ten or more counts support this clonotype. The TCR was taken from a man aged 50-60 years with Graves' hyperthyroidism. The specimen was blood. The rearrangement uses TRBV12-3 or TRBV12-4 and TRBJ1-5; no definite D call. The CDR3 spells CASRLYNQPQHF. The DNA for the CDR3 is TGTGCCAGCAGACTGTACAATCAGCCCCAGCATTTT.